This TCR beta chain was captured in a study of molecular identifiers for immune sequencing clone quantification. In TCRdb, the PCR reads were re-called with MiXCR into one record per CDR3 protein. The sample has about half a million distinct CDR3 sequences; about 25% are singletons. The authors sorted naive CD8 T cells as CD8+CD4-CCR7+CD45RA+. The CDR3 consists of 14 residues. Between the trimmed V and J ends, which lost 5 bases and 4 bases, there was a span of 14 bases. The germline V gene encodes CDR1 SEHNR and CDR2 FQNEAQ (reference sequence). The sequence came from a human donor in good health. Some libraries in this study had Jurkat cell RNA spiked in. The sequencing input was naive CD8+ T cells from blood, with Jurkat cell RNA spiked in. Subset defined: FACS-sorted CD8+CD4-CCR7+CD45RA+ naive T cells. This chain links TRBV7-9 with TRBJ2-5; possible D gene TRBD2, 5 bases. The CDR3 loop reads CASSHGVAAETQYF. The CDR3, as DNA: TGTGCCAGCAGCCACGGGGTAGCAGCAGAGACCCAGTACTTC.